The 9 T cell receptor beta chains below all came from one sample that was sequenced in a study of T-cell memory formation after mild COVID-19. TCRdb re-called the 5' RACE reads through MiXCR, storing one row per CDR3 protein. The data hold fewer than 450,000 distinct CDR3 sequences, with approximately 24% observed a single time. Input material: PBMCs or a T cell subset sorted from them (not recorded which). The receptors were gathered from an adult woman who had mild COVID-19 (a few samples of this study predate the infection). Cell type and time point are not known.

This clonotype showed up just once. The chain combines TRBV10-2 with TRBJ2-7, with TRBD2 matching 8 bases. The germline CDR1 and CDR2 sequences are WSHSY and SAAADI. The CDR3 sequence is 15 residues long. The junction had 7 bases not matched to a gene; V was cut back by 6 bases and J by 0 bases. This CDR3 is CASSERGSRSYEQYF. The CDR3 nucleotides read TGCGCCAGCAGCGAGCGGGGGTCCCGCTCCTACGAGCAGTACTTC.

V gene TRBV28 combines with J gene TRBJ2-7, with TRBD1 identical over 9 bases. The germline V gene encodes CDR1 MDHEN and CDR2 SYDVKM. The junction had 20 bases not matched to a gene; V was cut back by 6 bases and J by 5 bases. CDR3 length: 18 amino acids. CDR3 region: CASSPRRLAGTGSHEQYF. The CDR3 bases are TGTGCCAGCAGCCCTAGACGACTTGCCGGGACAGGGTCCCACGAGCAGTACTTC.

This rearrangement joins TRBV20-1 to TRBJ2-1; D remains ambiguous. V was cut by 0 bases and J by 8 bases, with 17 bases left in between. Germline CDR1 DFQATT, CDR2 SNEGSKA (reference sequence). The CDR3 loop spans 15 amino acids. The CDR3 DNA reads TGCAGTGCTAGAGATCTTGCTCGTTCTTTCCATGAGCAGTTCTTC. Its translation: CSARDLARSFHEQFF.

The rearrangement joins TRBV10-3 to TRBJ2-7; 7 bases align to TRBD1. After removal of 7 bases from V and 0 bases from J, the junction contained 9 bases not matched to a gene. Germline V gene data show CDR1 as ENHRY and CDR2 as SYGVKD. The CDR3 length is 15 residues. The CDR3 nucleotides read TGTGCCATCACCCCCGGACAGGAGAGCTCCTACGAGCAGTACTTC. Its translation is CAITPGQESSYEQYF.

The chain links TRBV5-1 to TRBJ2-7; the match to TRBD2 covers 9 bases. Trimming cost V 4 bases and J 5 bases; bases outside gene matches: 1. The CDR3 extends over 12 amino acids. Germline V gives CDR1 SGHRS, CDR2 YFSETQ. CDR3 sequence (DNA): TGCGCCAGCAGCCGACTAGCGGACGAGCAGTACTTC. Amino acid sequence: CASSRLADEQYF.

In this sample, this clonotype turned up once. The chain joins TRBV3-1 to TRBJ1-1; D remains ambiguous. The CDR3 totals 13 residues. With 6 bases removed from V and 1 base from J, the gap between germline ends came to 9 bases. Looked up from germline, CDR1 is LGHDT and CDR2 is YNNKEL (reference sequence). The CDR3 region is CASRQLSNTEAFF. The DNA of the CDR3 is TGTGCCAGCAGGCAGCTTTCGAACACTGAAGCTTTCTTT. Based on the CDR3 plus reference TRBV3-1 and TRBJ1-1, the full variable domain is DTAVSQTPKYLVTQMGNDKSIKCEQNLGHDTMYWYKQDSKKFLKIMFSYNNKELIINETVPNRFSPKSPDKAHLNLHINSLELGDSAVYFCASRQLSNTEAFFGQGTRLTVV.

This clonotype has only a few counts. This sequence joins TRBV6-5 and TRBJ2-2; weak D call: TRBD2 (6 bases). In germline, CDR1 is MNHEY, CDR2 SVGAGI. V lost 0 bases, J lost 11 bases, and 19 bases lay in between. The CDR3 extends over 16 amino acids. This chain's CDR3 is CASSYSFWGVGEELFF. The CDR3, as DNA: TGTGCCAGCAGTTACTCGTTTTGGGGGGTTGGCGAAGAGCTGTTTTTT.

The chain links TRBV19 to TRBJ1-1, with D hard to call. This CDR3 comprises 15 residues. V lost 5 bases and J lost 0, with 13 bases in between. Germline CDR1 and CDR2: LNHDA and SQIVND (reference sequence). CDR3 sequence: CASSAGLIMNTEAFF. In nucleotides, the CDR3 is TGTGCCAGTAGTGCCGGGTTAATAATGAACACTGAAGCTTTCTTT.

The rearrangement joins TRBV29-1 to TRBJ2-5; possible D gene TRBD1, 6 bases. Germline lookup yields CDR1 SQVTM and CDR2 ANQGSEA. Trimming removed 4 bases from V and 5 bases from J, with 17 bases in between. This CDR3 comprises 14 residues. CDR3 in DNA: TGCAGCGTTGTGACCCAACAGGGTTATGAGACCCAGTACTTC. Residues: CSVVTQQGYETQYF.